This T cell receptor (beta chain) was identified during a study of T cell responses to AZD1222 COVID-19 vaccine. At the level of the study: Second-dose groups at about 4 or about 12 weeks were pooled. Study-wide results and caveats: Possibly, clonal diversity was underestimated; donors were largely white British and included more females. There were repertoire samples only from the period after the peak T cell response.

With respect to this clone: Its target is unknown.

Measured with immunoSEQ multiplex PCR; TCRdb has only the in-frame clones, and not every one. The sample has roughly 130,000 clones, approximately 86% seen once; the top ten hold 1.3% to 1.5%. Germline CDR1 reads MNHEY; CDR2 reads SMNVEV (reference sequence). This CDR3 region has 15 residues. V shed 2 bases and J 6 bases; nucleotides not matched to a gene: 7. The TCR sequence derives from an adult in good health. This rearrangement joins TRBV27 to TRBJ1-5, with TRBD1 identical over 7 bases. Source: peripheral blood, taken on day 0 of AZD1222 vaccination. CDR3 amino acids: CASSLGSGGIQPQHF. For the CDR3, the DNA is TGTGCCAGCAGTTTAGGGTCAGGGGGTATTCAGCCCCAGCATTTT.